The 5 T cell receptor beta chains reported below all come from one sample, sequenced in a study of CD8 T cells in ankylosing spondylitis. MiXCR, run by TCRdb on the 5' RACE reads, gives a single entry per CDR3 protein. In the table there are fewer than 350,000 distinct CDR3 sequences, around a tenth of which are singletons. Sequencing input: blood, either unsorted or a sorted T cell fraction (not recorded which). Receptor source: a female donor with ankylosing spondylitis or in good health (not recorded which).

Ten or more counts support this clonotype. The J gene is TRBJ1-1, the V gene TRBV12-3 or TRBV12-4; no firm D call. The germline V and J ends were trimmed by 7 bases and 6 bases, with 12 bases remaining between them. The CDR3 totals 12 residues. The CDR3 nucleotides are TGTGCCAGCAATAACGGTTGGGCTGAAGCTTTCTTT. It specifies CASNNGWAEAFF.

This clonotype was seen ten or more times. J is TRBJ1-3 and V is TRBV20-1; weak D call: TRBD1 (6 bases). CDR1 is DFQATT, CDR2 SNEGSKA, per germline (reference sequence). This CDR3 spans 12 amino acids. Trimming stripped 5 bases from V and 8 bases from J, with 13 bases between. The DNA for the CDR3 is TGCAGTGCTGCGGACAGTTTCCACACCATATATTTT. Its translation is CSAADSFHTIYF.

This clonotype has at least ten counts. The chain is built from TRBV10-3 and TRBJ2-5; D not resolved. Germline CDR1 reads ENHRY; CDR2 reads SYGVKD. The CDR3 spans 13 residues. V was clipped by 11 bases and J by 2 bases, with 15 bases between them. As DNA, the CDR3 is TGTGCCTCTAATGTTGGGCAGCAAGAGACCCAGTACTTC. It yields the protein CASNVGQQETQYF.

About this clonotype: A much larger clone is a single base away; this may be a read error. CDR3 sequence (DNA): TGTTCCAGCAGCCAGGCGGGGGACTATGGCTACACCTTC. It translates to CSSSQAGDYGYTF. V gene TRBV7-2 combines with J gene TRBJ1-2; perhaps TRBD1 as D (5 bases). This CDR3 comprises 13 residues. Germline loops: CDR1 SGHTA, CDR2 FQGNSA.

The V gene is TRBV11-2, the J gene TRBJ2-1; 13 nucleotides match TRBD2. Germline V gene data show CDR1 as SGHAT and CDR2 as FQNNGV. The CDR3 sequence is 19 residues long. V trimming: 4 bases; J trimming: 0 bases; junction bases outside the gene matches: 9. The CDR3 protein is CASSSTSGGLLSSYNEQFF. CDR3 bases: TGTGCCAGCAGCTCGACTAGCGGGGGGCTATTAAGCTCCTACAATGAGCAGTTCTTC.